Listed here are 20 T cell receptor beta chains from one sample, sequenced in a study of cytomegalovirus exposure and HLA in healthy donors. Using immunoSEQ multiplex PCR, the repertoire was profiled, and TCRdb retains in-frame clones only, with some absent. Among a few hundred thousand clones, about 90% were seen once, and the ten largest hold 3.1%. The sequenced sample was PBMCs. Receptors originate from a woman aged 25 to 39 in good health and CMV-seronegative.

The rearrangement links TRBV19 to TRBJ2-1; either TRBD1 or TRBD2 may fit D (5 bases each). The CDR3 contains 13 residues. V lost 5 bases to trimming and J lost 6 bases, with 11 bases between them. Germline CDR1 LNHDA, CDR2 SQIVND (reference sequence). The CDR3 spells CASSGTHPNEQFF. The CDR3 region has the DNA TGTGCCAGTAGTGGGACGCACCCCAATGAGCAGTTCTTC.

The chain employs TRBV5-1 and TRBJ2-4, with TRBD2 matching 7 bases. The CDR3 runs to 17 residues. Losses at the gene ends were 4 bases for V and 0 bases for J; bases not matched to a gene: 10. Germline values: CDR1 SGHRS, CDR2 YFSETQ. The CDR3 DNA reads as TGCGCCAGCAGCCGTATGACAGCGGGACTAGCCAAAAACATTCAGTACTTC. The encoded protein is CASSRMTAGLAKNIQYF. The whole variable domain, remainder taken from reference TRBV5-1 and TRBJ2-4, is KAGVTQTPRYLIKTRGQQVTLSCSPISGHRSVSWYQQTPGQGLQFLFEYFSETQRNKGNFPGRFSGRQFSNSRSEMNVSTLELGDSALYLCASSRMTAGLAKNIQYFGAGTRLSVL.

The V call is TRBV28, the J call TRBJ2-1, with D perhaps assigned TRBD1 or TRBD2 (5 bases each). Between the trimmed V and J ends, which lost 5 bases and 5 bases, there was a span of 10 bases. The V gene's germline CDR1 is MDHEN and CDR2 SYDVKM. The CDR3 extends over 13 amino acids. The CDR3 spells CASSRQGDNEQFF. Written as DNA, the CDR3 is TGTGCCAGCAGTCGGCAGGGAGACAATGAGCAGTTCTTC. The full variable domain, completed using reference TRBV28 and TRBJ2-1, is DVKVTQSSRYLVKRTGEKVFLECVQDMDHENMFWYRQDPGLGLRLIYFSYDVKMKEKGDIPEGYSVSREKKERFSLILESASTNQTSMYLCASSRQGDNEQFFGPGTRLTVL.

V gene TRBV4-1 combines with J gene TRBJ2-6; D is uncertain. V was cut by 4 bases and J by 4 bases, with 8 bases left in between. The CDR3 has 14 residues. Germline CDR1 MGHRA, CDR2 YSYEKL. The CDR3 sequence is CASSLHSGANVLTF. CDR3 DNA: TGCGCCAGCAGCCTCCACTCCGGGGCCAACGTCCTGACTTTC.

The chain employs TRBV9 and TRBJ2-2; maybe TRBD1 (5 bases). The CDR3 loop spans 17 amino acids. The V end was cut by 0 bases, the J end by 8 bases, with 20 bases between. Germline CDR1 and CDR2: SGDLS and YYNGEE. CDR3 in DNA: TGTGCCAGCAGCGTAGAGTTATGGACACCAACCGAAGGGGAGCTGTTTTTT. Its protein is CASSVELWTPTEGELFF.

The chain employs TRBV27 and TRBJ2-7; 11 bases map to TRBD1. The V gene end was trimmed by 3 bases and the J gene end by 2 bases; junction bases not matched to a gene: 3. From germline, CDR1 is MNHEY and CDR2 SMNVEV (reference sequence). CDR3 size: 15 residues. The CDR3, as DNA: TGTGCCAGCAGTTTGCGGACAGGGGGCCCCTACGAGCAGTACTTC. Protein: CASSLRTGGPYEQYF.

The rearrangement links TRBV2 to TRBJ2-7, with TRBD2 identical over 10 bases. The V gene end was trimmed by 10 bases and the J gene end by 4 bases; junction bases not matched to a gene: 4. CDR3 length: 12 residues. Germline CDR1 reads SNHLY; CDR2 reads FYNNEI. The CDR3 sequence is CATGLADYEQYF. The CDR3 coding sequence is TGTGCCACTGGACTAGCGGATTACGAGCAGTACTTC.

This chain joins TRBV4-3 and TRBJ1-2, with 8 bases fitting TRBD1. Trimming took 0 bases from V and 7 from J; bases not matched to a gene: 7. The germline CDR1 and CDR2 sequences are LGHNA and YSLEER. This CDR3 has 15 residues. This CDR3 is CASSQDRSTGGGYTF. The CDR3, as DNA: TGCGCCAGCAGCCAAGATCGGAGCACAGGGGGTGGCTACACCTTC.

This clone was counted only a few times. The chain couples TRBV2 to TRBJ2-1, with 7 bases aligning to TRBD2. This CDR3 contains 14 residues. V lost 5 bases, J lost 9 bases, and 10 bases stayed unmatched. Germline V CDR1 and CDR2: SNHLY, FYNNEI. The CDR3 reads CASSTGGTSGEQFF. CDR3 coding DNA: TGTGCCAGCAGTACGGGAGGAACGAGCGGTGAGCAGTTCTTC.

This chain connects TRBV6-6 to TRBJ2-7; 10 nucleotides agree with TRBD1. V lost 6 bases to trimming and J lost 3 bases; unmatched junction nucleotides: 5. CDR1 and CDR2 from the germline V gene are MNHNY and SVGAGI (reference sequence). The CDR3 has 14 amino acids. The DNA for the CDR3 is TGTGCCAGCAGCGGGGACAGGGGAGGCTACGAGCAGTACTTC. This sequence encodes CASSGDRGGYEQYF.

V is TRBV16 and J is TRBJ1-5; maybe TRBD1 (5 bases). The V gene lost 0 bases and the J gene lost 6 bases, with 12 bases spanning the gap. The V gene's germline CDR1 is KGHSY and CDR2 FQNENV. This CDR3 is 15 amino acids long. CDR3 region: CASSQSRQGGQPQHF. The DNA for the CDR3 is TGTGCCAGCAGCCAATCAAGGCAGGGTGGTCAGCCCCAGCATTTT.

The J gene is TRBJ1-5, the V gene TRBV10-3; D ambiguous. The CDR3 runs to 13 residues. V lost 5 bases, J lost 5 bases, and 10 bases lay in between. Germline loops: CDR1 ENHRY, CDR2 SYGVKD. CDR3 amino acids: CAISQTLDQPQHF. The CDR3, as DNA: TGTGCCATCAGTCAGACACTCGATCAGCCCCAGCATTTT.

The chain links TRBV15 to TRBJ1-3; tentative D call: TRBD1 (5 bases). Trimming cost V 0 bases and J 2 bases, with 8 bases left between them. Germline-derived CDR1 and CDR2 are LNHNV and YYDKDF (reference sequence). The CDR3 is 15 residues long. CDR3 region: CATSREGRAGNTIYF. The CDR3 DNA is TGTGCCACCAGCAGAGAGGGCAGGGCTGGAAACACCATATATTTT.

This rearrangement joins TRBV29-1 to TRBJ2-3, with 13 nucleotides matching TRBD2. V trimming: 7 bases; J trimming: 2 bases; junction bases outside the gene matches: 9. The CDR3 contains 16 residues. CDR1 and CDR2 (germline): SQVTM, ANQGSEA. The CDR3 loop is CSGGQGLAGPTDTQYF. CDR3 nucleotide sequence: TGCAGCGGTGGACAGGGACTAGCGGGACCCACAGATACGCAGTATTTT.

This rearrangement joins TRBV27 to TRBJ1-3; D may be TRBD1 (6 bases). Trimming took 8 bases from V and 7 from J, leaving 18 bases between them. The CDR3 extends over 14 amino acids. Germline CDR1 is MNHEY and CDR2 is SMNVEV (reference sequence). The CDR3 nucleotides read TGTGCCAGCCCCCATGAGAGAGGGGGGAACACCATATATTTT. It encodes CASPHERGGNTIYF.

The CDR3 loop is CASSLRVGSYEQYF. The CDR3 bases are TGTGCCAGCAGCTTGAGGGTAGGGTCCTACGAGCAGTACTTC. This sequence joins TRBV5-4 and TRBJ2-7; the D is unclear. Germline-derived CDR1 and CDR2 are SGHNT and YYREEE (reference sequence). The CDR3 runs 14 residues. Trimming left V 1 base short and J 1 base short, with 9 bases between.

This clone showed up just a few times. V gene TRBV27 combines with J gene TRBJ2-1; D not certain. CDR3 length: 12 amino acids. The V end lost 5 bases, the J end lost 8 bases, and 10 bases lay between the germline ends. Germline CDR1 reads MNHEY; CDR2 reads SMNVEV (reference sequence). Written as DNA, the CDR3 is TGTGCCAGCAGTCCCTCCTCGTATGAGCAGTTCTTC. Residues: CASSPSSYEQFF.

This clone was counted once. The chain joins TRBV19 to TRBJ2-1; D unresolved. The CDR3 is 11 residues long. Germline lookup yields CDR1 LNHDA and CDR2 SQIVND (reference sequence). V was clipped by 7 bases and J by 4 bases, with 5 bases between them. The chain's CDR3 is CASNSYNEQFF. The DNA of the CDR3 is TGTGCCAGTAACTCTTACAATGAGCAGTTCTTC. The full variable domain, in which reference TRBV19 and TRBJ2-1 provide the parts outside the CDR3, is DGGITQSPKYLFRKEGQNVTLSCEQNLNHDAMYWYRQDPGQGLRLIYYSQIVNDFQKGDIAEGYSVSREKKESFPLTVTSAQKNPTAFYLCASNSYNEQFFGPGTRLTVL.

The chain has TRBV19 and TRBJ2-5, with D perhaps matching TRBD2 (6 bases). This CDR3 is built from 13 residues. Deletions cut 7 bases from V and 5 bases from J, with 14 bases between. Germline CDR1 and CDR2: LNHDA and SQIVND (reference sequence). In DNA form, the CDR3 reads TGTGCCAGTAAGGAGGGCCCCTGGGAGACCCAGTACTTC. It encodes CASKEGPWETQYF.

The V gene is TRBV2, the J gene TRBJ2-7; 9 nucleotides agree with TRBD1. J lost 5 bases, V lost 6 bases, and 8 bases had no gene match. The CDR3 loop spans 14 amino acids. Germline-derived CDR1 and CDR2 are SNHLY and FYNNEI. The DNA for the CDR3 is TGTGCCAGCAGGAAGGGACAGGGAACAAACGAGCAGTACTTC. Protein: CASRKGQGTNEQYF. Full variable domain (remainder filled in from reference TRBV2 and TRBJ2-7): EPEVTQTPSHQVTQMGQEVILRCVPISNHLYFYWYRQILGQKVEFLVSFYNNEISEKSEIFDDQFSVERPDGSNFTLKIRSTKLEDSAMYFCASRKGQGTNEQYFGPGTRLTVT.